The present TCR beta chain was sequenced within a study of T cell responses to AZD1222 COVID-19 vaccine. Overall study: Second doses that came at about 4 or about 12 weeks were put together.

This table comes from immunoSEQ multiplex PCR, and its TCRdb copy is limited to in-frame clones, with some not included. The sample has 180,000 or so clones, approximately 94% seen once. CDR3 length equals 14 residues. V was pared by 2 bases and J by 2 bases, with 10 bases between. Germline CDR1 reads SGHAT; CDR2 reads FQNNGV. This sequence was found in an adult in good health. This chain links TRBV11-2 with TRBJ2-7; D is unresolved. Sequencing used peripheral blood, obtained on day 0 of AZD1222 vaccination. As DNA, the CDR3 is TGTGCCAGCAGCTTAACCGACGGACCCTACGAGCAGTACTTC. Its translation: CASSLTDGPYEQYF.